Listed below are T cell receptor beta chains from one sample, sequenced in a study of blood T cells in healthy people across ages. MiXCR, run by TCRdb on the 5' RACE reads, gives a single entry per CDR3 protein. The sample has 650,000 to 1,000,000 distinct CDR3 sequences, 35% to 60% seen once. Sequencing used blood. Source of these receptors: a man older than 75 in good health. Each CDR3 is given with its conserved first and last residue. Fields, in order: clone size, V gene, J gene, D gene, CDR3 protein, CDR3 DNA. The D gene is left open where the match is weak. The listing skips clone size in some rows; elsewhere it reads once, few, many or a size class.

.	TRBV9	TRBJ2-7	TRBD2	CASSVGLAGIYNEQYF	TGTGCCAGCAGCGTAGGCCTAGCGGGCATCTACAATGAGCAGTACTTC
few	TRBV6-6	TRBJ2-1	.	CASRGHAEVNEQFF	TGTGCCAGTAGAGGGCACGCGGAGGTCAATGAGCAGTTCTTC
.	TRBV6-6	TRBJ2-1	.	CASSYSLVWNEQFF	TGTGCCAGCAGTTACTCACTCGTCTGGAATGAGCAGTTCTTC
.	TRBV20-1	TRBJ1-5	.	CSAISPGRNQPQHF	TGCAGTGCAATTTCTCCCGGGAGGAATCAGCCCCAGCATTTT
.	TRBV4-3	TRBJ2-7	.	CASSQDLGAYVQYF	TGCGCCAGCAGCCAAGACTTGGGGGCCTACGTGCAGTACTTC
.	TRBV5-1	TRBJ2-3	TRBD1	CASSLGQGKTDTQYF	TGCGCCAGCAGCTTGGGACAGGGTAAAACAGATACGCAGTATTTT
few	TRBV5-1	TRBJ2-3	TRBD1	CASSFSGQGSTDTQYF	TGCGCCAGCAGCTTCTCGGGACAGGGGTCCACAGATACGCAGTATTTT
.	TRBV27	TRBJ2-1	.	CASSFNLNEQFF	TGTGCCAGCAGCTTCAACCTAAATGAGCAGTTCTTC
few	TRBV6-2/TRBV6-3	TRBJ2-7	TRBD2	CASSPLAGGTNNEQYF	TGTGCCAGCAGTCCTCTAGCGGGAGGGACAAACAATGAGCAGTACTTC
few	TRBV12-3/TRBV12-4	TRBJ1-5	TRBD1	CASAGTGDSNQPQHF	TGTGCCAGCGCCGGGACAGGGGATAGCAATCAGCCCCAGCATTTT
.	TRBV18	TRBJ2-7	.	CASSPVRAESSYEQYF	TGTGCCAGCTCACCAGTACGAGCGGAGAGCTCCTACGAGCAGTACTTC
.	TRBV7-2	TRBJ2-7	TRBD1	CASSLGGQMCEQYF	TGTGCCAGCAGCTTAGGGGGACAGATGTGCGAGCAGTACTTC
once	TRBV7-8	TRBJ2-3	.	CASSSPFTDTQYF	TGTGCCAGCAGCTCTCCCTTCACAGATACGCAGTATTTT
.	TRBV20-1	TRBJ2-3	TRBD2	CSARGIAGGRADTQYF	TGCAGTGCTAGGGGGATAGCGGGAGGGAGGGCAGATACGCAGTATTTT
.	TRBV6-2/TRBV6-3	TRBJ2-1	.	CASSEASYNEQFF	TGTGCCAGCAGTGAGGCTAGCTACAATGAGCAGTTCTTC
many	TRBV5-1	TRBJ2-3	TRBD2	CASSLSGRNTDTQYF	TGCGCCAGCAGCTTGAGCGGGAGGAACACAGATACGCAGTATTTT
.	TRBV12-3/TRBV12-4	TRBJ1-1	.	CASSLRERSTEAFF	TGTGCCAGCAGCCTAAGGGAGAGGAGCACTGAAGCTTTCTTT
.	TRBV10-3	TRBJ2-5	TRBD2	CAISGGTRSVETQYF	TGTGCCATCAGTGGAGGGACTAGGAGTGTGGAGACCCAGTACTTC
few	TRBV14	TRBJ2-7	.	CASSQGTRGSYEQYF	TGTGCCAGCAGCCAAGGAACAAGGGGCTCCTACGAGCAGTACTTC
many	TRBV3-1	TRBJ2-2	.	CASSPRVGAGGELFF	TGTGCCAGCAGCCCCCGGGTAGGGGCTGGCGGGGAGCTGTTTTTT
.	TRBV12-5	TRBJ2-7	.	CASTTEQYF	TGTGCTAGTACGACCGAGCAGTACTTC
.	TRBV2	TRBJ2-7	.	CASSETHFYEQYF	TGTGCCAGCAGTGAAACCCATTTCTACGAGCAGTACTTC
.	TRBV7-3	TRBJ2-1	.	CASSFTVNQETQFF	TGTGCCAGCAGCTTTACGGTGAACCAAGAGACCCAGTTCTTC
.	TRBV6-2/TRBV6-3	TRBJ2-5	.	CASSYSGTEQETQYF	TGTGCCAGCAGTTACTCAGGGACGGAACAAGAGACCCAGTACTTC
once	TRBV27	TRBJ1-4	.	CASSSGDATNEKLFF	TGTGCCAGCAGTTCGGGGGATGCAACTAATGAAAAACTGTTTTTT
few	TRBV10-3	TRBJ2-4	.	CAISDPTRDTRKNIQYF	TGTGCCATCAGTGACCCTACCCGCGACACTAGGAAAAACATTCAGTACTTC
few	TRBV4-2	TRBJ1-4	.	CASSQDVTAGFGEKLFF	TGTGCCAGCAGCCAAGATGTGACCGCAGGTTTTGGAGAAAAACTGTTTTTT
few	TRBV10-3	TRBJ2-1	.	CAISESSLYNEQFF	TGTGCCATCAGTGAGTCGAGTCTCTACAATGAGCAGTTCTTC
few	TRBV5-6	TRBJ2-7	TRBD2	CASSLGLAGELEQYF	TGTGCCAGCAGCTTGGGGCTAGCGGGAGAGCTCGAGCAGTACTTC
few	TRBV27	TRBJ2-1	TRBD2	CASSFGGGSYNEQFF	TGTGCCAGCAGTTTCGGGGGAGGGTCCTACAATGAGCAGTTCTTC
.	TRBV20-1	TRBJ1-2	TRBD1	CSSGGNNYGYTF	TGCAGTTCAGGGGGTAATAACTATGGCTACACCTTC
once	TRBV20-1	TRBJ1-2	.	CSYDRNYGYTF	TGCAGTTATGACAGGAACTATGGCTACACCTTC
.	TRBV6-2/TRBV6-3	TRBJ2-7	.	CASSYSTERKYF	TGTGCCAGCAGTTACTCGACAGAGCGAAAGTACTTC
few	TRBV7-7	TRBJ1-1	.	CASSLRTNTEAFF	TGTGCTAGCAGCCTCAGGACAAACACTGAAGCTTTCTTT
.	TRBV6-5	TRBJ2-4	TRBD1	CASSATGTPIQYF	TGTGCCAGCAGTGCGACAGGGACGCCCATTCAGTACTTC
.	TRBV20-1	TRBJ2-1	TRBD2	CSARTSGTSGSNEQFF	TGCAGCGCTAGAACTTCCGGGACTAGCGGAAGCAATGAGCAGTTCTTC
once	TRBV27	TRBJ2-7	.	CASFPRVSSYEQYF	TGTGCCAGCTTTCCCAGGGTTAGCTCCTACGAGCAGTACTTC
.	TRBV10-3	TRBJ2-5	.	CAISERAGAVETQYF	TGTGCCATCAGTGAAAGAGCGGGCGCGGTGGAGACCCAGTACTTC
.	TRBV7-6	TRBJ1-1	.	CASSSRQASDAFF	TGTGCCAGCAGCTCCAGACAGGCATCGGACGCTTTCTTT
.	TRBV20-1	TRBJ2-7	.	CSARVNELGEQYF	TGCAGTGCTAGAGTGAACGAGTTGGGCGAGCAGTACTTC
.	TRBV5-6	TRBJ1-2	.	CASSLGSTWGGYTF	TGTGCCAGCAGCTTAGGCTCCACCTGGGGTGGCTACACCTTC
.	TRBV29-1	TRBJ2-7	TRBD1	CSGMGQGDEQYF	TGCAGCGGGATGGGACAGGGCGACGAGCAGTACTTC
.	TRBV20-1	TRBJ2-3	.	CSAKDLRPTDTQYF	TGCAGTGCTAAGGACCTCCGACCAACAGATACGCAGTATTTT
many	TRBV29-1	TRBJ2-1	.	CSVGLVNEQFF	TGCAGCGTTGGACTAGTGAATGAGCAGTTCTTC
few	TRBV5-1	TRBJ2-3	TRBD1	CASSFGQEASTQYF	TGCGCCAGCAGCTTTGGACAGGAGGCCTCTACGCAGTATTTT
.	TRBV20-1	TRBJ2-5	TRBD2	CSASGRVEQYF	TGCAGTGCTAGCGGGAGGGTTGAGCAGTACTTC
.	TRBV20-1	TRBJ2-7	.	CSALTSYGQYF	TGCAGTGCCCTGACTAGTTACGGGCAGTACTTC
.	TRBV21-1	TRBJ2-7	.	CASSKYREGNYEQYF	TGTGCCAGCAGCAAGTACCGGGAGGGAAACTACGAGCAGTACTTC
many	TRBV18	TRBJ2-5	.	CASSPTGETQYF	TGTGCCAGCAGCCCCACAGGGGAGACCCAGTACTTC
.	TRBV6-2/TRBV6-3	TRBJ1-2	.	CASTKTHRDGYTF	TGTGCCAGCACCAAAACACACAGGGATGGCTACACCTTC
.	TRBV29-1	TRBJ2-2	.	CSVDRGVNTGELFF	TGCAGCGTTGATAGAGGGGTAAACACCGGGGAGCTGTTTTTT
.	TRBV2	TRBJ2-4	.	CAAEGAGENIQYF	TGTGCCGCGGAGGGGGCGGGGGAAAACATTCAGTACTTC
few	TRBV9	TRBJ2-1	.	CASSVSQGRNEQFF	TGTGCCAGCAGCGTTAGCCAGGGCCGCAATGAGCAGTTCTTC
.	TRBV20-1	TRBJ2-5	.	CSARVRQGLLEQYF	TGCAGTGCTAGAGTCCGGCAGGGCCTCTTGGAGCAGTACTTC
few	TRBV7-2	TRBJ2-7	TRBD2	CASSRIPGTSGAYEQYF	TGTGCCAGCAGCCGCATCCCCGGGACTAGCGGCGCCTACGAGCAGTACTTC